The clone carrying this T cell receptor beta chain was seen just once. As for treatment: 15 to 20 received Ad26.COV2.S at low or high dose, single or two shots; 5 received placebo; per-sample allocation not given. The study sampled participants on day 63 after the first vaccine or placebo injection. This specimen comes from a study of Ad26.COV2.S vaccination and SARS-CoV-2 variants. TCRdb keeps only in-frame clones here, not all; method: immunoSEQ multiplex PCR. The sample holds around 300,000 clones; roughly 90% are singletons and the top ten take roughly 6%. The TCR originated in a person aged 18 to 65 who received the Ad26.COV2.S COVID-19 vaccine or a placebo. The sequencing here drew on peripheral blood, taken in a trial of Ad26.COV2.S vaccine versus placebo.

The CDR3 loop reads CASSSHLSSNYGYTF. The CDR3 DNA sequence: TGTGCCAGCAGCTCGCATCTATCCTCTAACTATGGCTACACCTTC. V is TRBV7-9 and J is TRBJ1-2; D is unresolved. Germline CDR1 and CDR2: SEHNR and FQNEAQ (reference sequence). The CDR3 is 15 residues long. With 4 bases removed from V and 0 bases from J, the gap between germline ends came to 12 bases.